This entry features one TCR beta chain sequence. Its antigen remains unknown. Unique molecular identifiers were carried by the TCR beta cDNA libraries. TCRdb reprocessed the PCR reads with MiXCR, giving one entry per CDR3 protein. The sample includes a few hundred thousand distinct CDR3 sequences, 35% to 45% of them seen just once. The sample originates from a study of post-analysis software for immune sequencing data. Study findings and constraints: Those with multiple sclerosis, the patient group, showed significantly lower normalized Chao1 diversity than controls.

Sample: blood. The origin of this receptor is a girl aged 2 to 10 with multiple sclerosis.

DNA of the CDR3: TGTGCCAGCAGTTTAAGTCGGCTCAATAGCAATCAGCCCCAGCATTTT. Protein product: CASSLSRLNSNQPQHF. This chain links TRBV12-3 or TRBV12-4 with TRBJ1-5; unclear D gene. The CDR3 totals 16 residues. V dropped 2 bases and J dropped 0 bases, with 11 bases sitting between them.